The clone carrying this T cell receptor beta chain appeared a few times. The target antigen is unknown. This sample stems from a study of beta chain features in type 1 diabetes. Expressed TCRB transcripts were sequenced because the entire RNA isolate underwent reverse transcription. Produced via immunoSEQ multiplex PCR; TCRdb's table is partial and in-frame only. In the table there are over 200,000 clones, around 9.9% of which are singletons. The V gene's germline CDR1 is SNHLY and CDR2 FYNNEI. Trimming left V 7 bases short and J 5 bases short, with 21 bases between. The CDR3 length is 15 residues. Points from the study as a whole: Shortening that was moderate but significant affected the TCRB CDR3s of Type 1 diabetes patients in all four CD4+ subsets.

Sample: naive CD4+ T cells from blood. The chain couples TRBV2 to TRBJ2-7, with D possibly being TRBD2 (6 bases). The receptor was derived from a man in his thirties or forties with type 1 diabetes. The CDR3 DNA follows: TGTGCCAGCACCCAAGCAGGGCGGGGTAATGACGAGCAGTACTTC. This translates into CASTQAGRGNDEQYF.